A single sample gave rise to the 16 T cell receptor beta chains below, sequenced in a study of cytomegalovirus exposure and HLA in healthy donors. The PCR was carried out with 60 Vbeta primers and 13 Jbeta primers. The repertoire was sequenced with immunoSEQ multiplex PCR; TCRdb's copy has only in-frame clones and lacks some. The data show over 150,000 clones, with 87% seen just once and 0.8% to 1% held by the top ten. Sequencing used PBMCs. The receptors originated from a young woman in good health and CMV-seronegative.

This chain connects TRBV27 to TRBJ2-2; 8 nucleotides align to TRBD2. CDR1 and CDR2 (germline): MNHEY, SMNVEV (reference sequence). Trimming took 6 bases from V and 6 from J; bases not matched to a gene: 6. The CDR3 runs to 14 residues. CDR3 region: CASRSSGWSGELFF. DNA of the CDR3: TGTGCCAGCAGATCTAGCGGGTGGTCCGGGGAGCTGTTTTTT.

The rearrangement links TRBV21-1 to TRBJ2-7; TRBD2, the table's D call, lacks a check against the DNA. TRBV21-1 counts as a pseudogene. The CDR3 runs 13 residues. The CDR3 spells CARPGLGWHEQYF. Written as DNA, the CDR3 is TGTGCGAGACCGGGACTAGGGTGGCACGAGCAGTACTTC.

The V and J genes are TRBV7-9 and TRBJ1-3, with unresolved D. The CDR3 runs to 14 residues. Germline V CDR1 and CDR2: SEHNR, FQNEAQ (reference sequence). Trimming removed 0 bases at V and 4 bases at J, with 7 bases between. CDR3 amino acids: CASSLAPGGNTIYF. The CDR3 coding sequence is TGTGCCAGCAGCTTAGCCCCAGGCGGAAACACCATATATTTT.

The J gene is TRBJ1-3, the V gene TRBV10-3; TRBD1 aligns across 7 bases. V dropped 0 bases and J dropped 7; count of bases not matched to a gene: 6. The CDR3 has 15 amino acids. Germline V gene data show CDR1 as ENHRY and CDR2 as SYGVKD. CDR3 DNA: TGTGCCATCAGTGAGTCGCGACAGGGAGCGAACACCATATATTTT. Its protein is CAISESRQGANTIYF.

The rearrangement links TRBV9 to TRBJ2-5; a possible D gene is TRBD1 (6 bases). The CDR3 is 15 residues long. In germline, CDR1 is SGDLS, CDR2 YYNGEE. The V end was cut by 0 bases, the J end by 1 base, with 10 bases between. In nucleotides, the CDR3 is TGTGCCAGCAGCGTAGAGTCAGGGGTCCAAGAGACCCAGTACTTC. Translating it yields CASSVESGVQETQYF.

The chain has TRBV7-8 and TRBJ2-2; 8 nucleotides line up with TRBD2. Germline CDR1 SGHVS, CDR2 FQNEAQ. The CDR3 spans 15 residues. V lost 5 bases to trimming and J lost 7 bases; unmatched junction nucleotides: 9. In nucleotides, the CDR3 is TGTGCCAGCAGCGTGACTAGCGCCTCAAACGGGGAGCTGTTTTTT. As protein: CASSVTSASNGELFF.

This chain uses TRBV7-7 with TRBJ2-1; maybe TRBD2 (6 bases). The length of the CDR3 is 12 residues. The V gene's germline CDR1 is SSHAT and CDR2 FNYEAQ (reference sequence). V was cut by 3 bases and J by 9 bases, with 9 bases left in between. The CDR3 bases are TGTGCCAGCAGCTTCTCCGGGGGTGAGCAGTTCTTC. Residues: CASSFSGGEQFF. The entire variable domain, with the rest obtained from reference TRBV7-7 and TRBJ2-1, is as follows: GAGVSQSPRYKVTKRGQDVTLRCDPISSHATLYWYQQALGQGPEFLTYFNYEAQPDKSGLPSDRFSAERPEGSISTLTIQRTEQRDSAMYRCASSFSGGEQFFGPGTRLTVL.

The chain is built from TRBV29-1 and TRBJ2-1, with TRBD2 as a possible D gene (6 bases). The length of the CDR3 is 14 residues. The V gene lost 2 bases and the J gene lost 9 bases, with 17 bases spanning the gap. Germline loops: CDR1 SQVTM, CDR2 ANQGSEA. The CDR3 DNA is TGCAGCGTTGAATGGAGGGAATCCGCCAGTGAGCAGTTCTTC. Residues: CSVEWRESASEQFF.

This rearrangement joins TRBV30 to TRBJ2-5; tentatively, D is TRBD1 (5 bases). Germline-derived CDR1 and CDR2 are GTSNPN and SVGIG (reference sequence). Trimming pared 1 base from V and 3 bases from J, leaving 9 bases between. The length of the CDR3 is 13 residues. CDR3 DNA: TGTGCCTGGAGTGACAGGAGCAAAGAGACCCAGTACTTC. It encodes CAWSDRSKETQYF.

The table lists this clone with a count of one. The chain links TRBV27 to TRBJ2-7; 8 bases map to TRBD1. The CDR3 length is 13 residues. CDR1 and CDR2 (germline): MNHEY, SMNVEV (reference sequence). V gave up 5 bases and J gave up 6 bases; unmatched junction bases: 6. CDR3 amino acids: CASSAGTGTEQYF. The DNA of the CDR3 is TGTGCCAGCAGTGCCGGGACAGGTACCGAGCAGTACTTC.

The CDR3 bases are TGTGCCAGCAGCCCTGTGTCGGGACAGGGGAACACTGAAGCTTTCTTT. It encodes CASSPVSGQGNTEAFF. The chain recombines TRBV9 with TRBJ1-1; 9 bases align to TRBD1. Germline V gene sequence: CDR1 SGDLS, CDR2 YYNGEE. The V and J ends lost 4 bases and 1 base, in that order; junction bases with no gene match: 8. The CDR3 is 16 residues long.

This clone was recorded a few times. This rearrangement joins TRBV6-4 to TRBJ1-5; D might be TRBD1 (6 bases). The CDR3 extends over 13 amino acids. V gave up 6 bases and J gave up 7 bases, with 13 bases separating them. CDR1 is MRHNA and CDR2 is SNTAGT in the germline V gene. The CDR3 nucleotides are TGTGCCAGCAGCGCCATACAGGGACAGCCCCAGCATTTT. It encodes CASSAIQGQPQHF.

The V call is TRBV19, the J call TRBJ2-5; TRBD2 matches 12 bases. This CDR3 is 15 amino acids long. J gave up 11 bases and V 5 bases, and 12 bases lay outside the gene matches. Germline CDR1 reads LNHDA; CDR2 reads SQIVND (reference sequence). The DNA for the CDR3 is TGTGCCAGTAGTCCGAGACTAGCGGGGGCTTTTGAGCAGTACTTC. This sequence encodes CASSPRLAGAFEQYF.

V is TRBV18 and J is TRBJ2-1, with 12 bases fitting TRBD2. J gave up 8 bases and V 5 bases, and 4 bases lay outside the gene matches. From germline, CDR1 is KGHSH and CDR2 LQKENI. The CDR3 has 14 residues. Here the CDR3 DNA reads TGTGCCAGCTCATCCCTAGCGGGAGGGTATGAGCAGTTCTTC. Translating gives CASSSLAGGYEQFF.

V usage is TRBV10-1 and J usage is TRBJ1-1, with TRBD1 matching 7 bases. The CDR3 runs to 14 residues. The trim removed 3 bases at V and 3 bases at J, leaving 4 bases unmatched. The germline V gene encodes CDR1 WNHNN and CDR2 SYGVQD (reference sequence). This CDR3 reads CASSDRQGYTEAFF. The DNA of the CDR3 is TGCGCCAGCAGTGATCGACAGGGATACACTGAAGCTTTCTTT.

The V call is TRBV11-2, the J call TRBJ1-4; 8 bases agree with TRBD1. V lost 5 bases to trimming and J lost 7 bases; unmatched junction nucleotides: 9. Germline V lookup: CDR1 SGHAT, CDR2 FQNNGV. This CDR3 spans 15 amino acids. The CDR3 reads CASSPLQGGGEKLFF. The CDR3 bases are TGTGCCAGCAGCCCCCTACAGGGGGGAGGTGAAAAACTGTTTTTT.